Below, one TCR beta chain is given with its context. Specimens obtained from alopecia areata patients comprised lesional scalp punch biopsies and peripheral blood. Following RNA extraction, reverse transcription yielded cDNA that acted as the sequencing template. TCRdb's copy holds only in-frame clones and misses some; the assay was immunoSEQ multiplex PCR. Of roughly 150,000 clones listed, 40% to 65% are singletons. This sample stems from a study of CD8+ T cells in alopecia areata. From germline, CDR1 is SGHTA and CDR2 FQGNSA. The CDR3 covers 14 residues. Trimming took 5 bases from V and 6 from J; bases not matched to a gene: 9.

The chain joins TRBV7-2 to TRBJ2-7; 8 bases match TRBD1. Sequenced here: CD8+ T cells sorted from blood, sampled at week 0. The receptor was isolated from a human donor with alopecia areata. The CDR3 DNA is TGTGCCAGCAGCCCATTGAGACAGGGGTCCGAGCAGTACTTC. Translating it yields CASSPLRQGSEQYF.